This T cell receptor (beta chain) was found in a study of blood T cell repertoires in COVID-19. Study summary: Both acute and convalescent COVID-19 samples were obtained from the United States, Italy and Spain. T cells, B-cell-depleted T cells, or PBMCs supplied cDNA or gDNA.

The length of the CDR3 is 13 residues. Trimming cost V 3 bases and J 6 bases, with 8 bases left between them. Germline CDR1 and CDR2: WSHSY and SAAADI. The authors' processing: Researchers report that nucleated cell counts were estimated from reference gene primer amplification. Produced via immunoSEQ multiplex PCR; TCRdb's table is partial and in-frame only. V and J calls and clone size follow that table, whereas D and trimming were derived from the DNA. The profile shows approximately 430,000 clones, roughly 88% of them singletons. The receptor comes from a woman in her twenties or thirties with active or convalescent COVID-19. The chain couples TRBV10-2 to TRBJ1-4; D is ambiguous. The sample taken for sequencing was peripheral blood. As DNA, the CDR3 is TGCGCCAGCAGTGACGCTCGGGATGAAAAACTGTTTTTT. This gives the protein CASSDARDEKLFF.